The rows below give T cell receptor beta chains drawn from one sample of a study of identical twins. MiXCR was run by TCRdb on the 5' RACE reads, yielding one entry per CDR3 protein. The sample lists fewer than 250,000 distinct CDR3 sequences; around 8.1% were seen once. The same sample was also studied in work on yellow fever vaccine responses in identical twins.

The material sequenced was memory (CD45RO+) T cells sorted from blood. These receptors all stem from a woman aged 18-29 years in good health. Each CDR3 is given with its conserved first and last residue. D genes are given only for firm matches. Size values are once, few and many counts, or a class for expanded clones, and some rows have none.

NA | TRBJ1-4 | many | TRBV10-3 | TGTGCTACACGCGGACCGAATGAAAAACTGTTTTTT | CATRGPNEKLFF
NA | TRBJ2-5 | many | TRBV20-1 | TGCAGTGCTAGATTTTCGGGGGAGACCCAGTACTTC | CSARFSGETQYF
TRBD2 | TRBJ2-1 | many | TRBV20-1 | TGCAGTGTGACTAGCGGGAGGAATGAGCAGTTCTTC | CSVTSGRNEQFF
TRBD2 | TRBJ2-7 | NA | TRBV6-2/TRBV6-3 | TGTGCCAGCAGTTACTCCACACTAGCGGCCCGGTCTTACTACGAGCAGTACTTC | CASSYSTLAARSYYEQYF
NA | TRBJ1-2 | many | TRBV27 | TGTGCCAGCAGTTTAAAGTTGGGCGTAAACTATGGCTACACCTTC | CASSLKLGVNYGYTF
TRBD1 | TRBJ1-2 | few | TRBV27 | TGTGCCAGCAGTTCCAATAAAGAACAGGGGTATGGCTACACCTTC | CASSSNKEQGYGYTF
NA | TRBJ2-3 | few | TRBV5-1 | TGCGCCAGCAGCTTGGCCCTAGGGGCCACAGATACGCAGTATTTT | CASSLALGATDTQYF
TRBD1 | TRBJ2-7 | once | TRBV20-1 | TGCAGTGCTCTATATTTTTCCTCCCGGGACAGCTCGCCCTACGAGCAGTACTTC | CSALYFSSRDSSPYEQYF
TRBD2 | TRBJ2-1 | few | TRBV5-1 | TGCGCCAGCAGCCTGATACCTAGCGGGAGCTCCAATGAGCAGTTCTTC | CASSLIPSGSSNEQFF
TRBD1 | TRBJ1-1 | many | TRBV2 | TGTGCCAGCAAGCAAGCGACAGGGGGCGTGAACACTGAAGCTTTCTTT | CASKQATGGVNTEAFF
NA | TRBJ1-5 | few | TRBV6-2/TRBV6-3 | TGTGCCAGCAGTTTCTTCAGGGGAGCGACAAATCAGCCCCAGCATTTT | CASSFFRGATNQPQHF
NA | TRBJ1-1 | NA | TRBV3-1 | TGTGCCAGCAGCAGGGGTATGGTTACTGAAGCTTTCTTT | CASSRGMVTEAFF
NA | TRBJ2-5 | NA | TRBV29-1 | TGCAGCGCCCGAGGGGTTAGGGAGACCCAGTACTTC | CSARGVRETQYF
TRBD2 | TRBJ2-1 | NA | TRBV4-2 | TGTGCCAGCAGCCAACCTAGCGGGGGGTACAATGAGCAGTTCTTC | CASSQPSGGYNEQFF
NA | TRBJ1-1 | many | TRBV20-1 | TGCAGTGCTAAATCCTTCGGGACCGCGGAGGCTTTCTTT | CSAKSFGTAEAFF